Each of the 4 T cell receptor beta chains below was sequenced from the same sample in a study of cytomegalovirus exposure and HLA in healthy donors. The method was immunoSEQ multiplex PCR; TCRdb's version includes in-frame clones alone and lacks a portion of them. The sample lists 150,000 to 200,000 clones, 90% to 97% occurring once. Specimen: PBMCs. The receptors derive from a woman between 18 and 29 years old in good health and CMV-seronegative.

Details on this clone: The sample contains more than one DNA sequence encoding this CDR3. The rearrangement uses TRBV9 and TRBJ2-3; weak D call: TRBD2 (5 bases). This CDR3 is 12 amino acids long. CDR1 and CDR2 (germline): SGDLS, YYNGEE. The germline V and J ends were trimmed by 0 bases and 6 bases, with 5 bases remaining between them. CDR3 sequence reads: CASSVGGDTQYF. As DNA, the CDR3 is TGTGCCAGCAGCGTAGGAGGGGATACGCAGTATTTT.

This clone was counted once. The chain combines TRBV5-1 with TRBJ2-7; D is possibly TRBD1 (5 bases). Germline V gene sequence: CDR1 SGHRS, CDR2 YFSETQ. Trimming took 0 bases from V and 3 from J, leaving 10 bases between them. The CDR3 covers 14 residues. CDR3 sequence reads: CASSLGQGIYEQYF. The CDR3 DNA reads TGCGCCAGCAGCTTGGGCCAGGGAATCTACGAGCAGTACTTC.

The chain is built from TRBV7-3 and TRBJ2-3; 8 nucleotides align to TRBD2. CDR1 and CDR2 (germline): SGHTA, FQGTGA. Germline trimming cut 6 bases from V and 4 bases from J; bases unmatched to any gene: 3. The CDR3 has 13 amino acids. The CDR3 sequence is CASRLTSADTQYF. The DNA of the CDR3 is TGTGCCAGCAGGCTGACTAGCGCAGATACGCAGTATTTT.

The chain is built from TRBV14 and TRBJ1-1; D possibly corresponds to TRBD1 (5 bases). CDR3 length: 14 residues. Trimming shortened V by 4 bases and J by 0 bases, and 9 bases separated the two germline ends. The V gene's germline CDR1 is SGHDN and CDR2 FVKESK. CDR3 DNA sequence: TGTGCCAGCAGCCTTCCAGGGATGAACACTGAAGCTTTCTTT. This codes for CASSLPGMNTEAFF.